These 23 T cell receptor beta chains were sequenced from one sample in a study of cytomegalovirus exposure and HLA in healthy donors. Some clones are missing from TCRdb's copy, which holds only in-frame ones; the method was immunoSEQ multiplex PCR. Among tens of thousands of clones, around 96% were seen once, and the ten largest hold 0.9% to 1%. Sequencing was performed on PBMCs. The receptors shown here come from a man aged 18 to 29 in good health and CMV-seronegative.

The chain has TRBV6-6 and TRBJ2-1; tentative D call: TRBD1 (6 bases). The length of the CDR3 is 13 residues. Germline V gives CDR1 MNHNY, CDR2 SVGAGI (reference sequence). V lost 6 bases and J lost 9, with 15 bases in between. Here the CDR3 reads CASSSGARGEQFF. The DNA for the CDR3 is TGTGCCAGCAGCTCCGGGGCCAGGGGTGAGCAGTTCTTC.

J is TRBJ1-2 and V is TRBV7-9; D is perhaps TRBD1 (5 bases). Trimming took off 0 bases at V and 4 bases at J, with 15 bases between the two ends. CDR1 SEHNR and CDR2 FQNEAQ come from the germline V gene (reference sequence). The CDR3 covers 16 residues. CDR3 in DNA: TGTGCCAGCAGCTTAGCCCAACAGGCAGGAATCTATGGCTACACCTTC. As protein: CASSLAQQAGIYGYTF.

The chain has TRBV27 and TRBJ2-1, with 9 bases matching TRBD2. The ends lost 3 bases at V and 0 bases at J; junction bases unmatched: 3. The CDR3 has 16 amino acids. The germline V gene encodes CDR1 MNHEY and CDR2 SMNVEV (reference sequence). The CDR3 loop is CASSFLLAGSYNEQFF. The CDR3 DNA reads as TGTGCCAGCAGTTTTTTACTAGCGGGCTCCTACAATGAGCAGTTCTTC.

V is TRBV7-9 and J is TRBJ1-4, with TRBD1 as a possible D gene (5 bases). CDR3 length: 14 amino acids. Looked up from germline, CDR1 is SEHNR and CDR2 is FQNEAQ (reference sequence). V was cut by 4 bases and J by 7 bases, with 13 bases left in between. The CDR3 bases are TGTGCCAGCAGCTCCCCGGACACGTTTGAAAAACTGTTTTTT. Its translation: CASSSPDTFEKLFF.

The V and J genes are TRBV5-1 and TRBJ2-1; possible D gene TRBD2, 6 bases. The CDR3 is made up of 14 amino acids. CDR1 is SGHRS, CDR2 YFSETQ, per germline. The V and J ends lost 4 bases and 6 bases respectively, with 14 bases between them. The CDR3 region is CASSDPSGGNEQFF. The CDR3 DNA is TGCGCCAGCAGCGACCCGTCCGGGGGCAATGAGCAGTTCTTC.

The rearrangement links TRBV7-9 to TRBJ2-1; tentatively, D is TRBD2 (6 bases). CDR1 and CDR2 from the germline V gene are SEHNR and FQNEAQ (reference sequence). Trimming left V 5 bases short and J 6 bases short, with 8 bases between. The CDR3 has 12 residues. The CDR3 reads CASSRDFNEQFF. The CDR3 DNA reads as TGTGCCAGCAGCAGGGACTTCAATGAGCAGTTCTTC. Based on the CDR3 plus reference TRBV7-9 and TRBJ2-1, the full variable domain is DTGVSQNPRHKITKRGQNVTFRCDPISEHNRLYWYRQTLGQGPEFLTYFQNEAQLEKSRLLSDRFSAERPKGSFSTLEIQRTEQGDSAMYLCASSRDFNEQFFGPGTRLTVL.

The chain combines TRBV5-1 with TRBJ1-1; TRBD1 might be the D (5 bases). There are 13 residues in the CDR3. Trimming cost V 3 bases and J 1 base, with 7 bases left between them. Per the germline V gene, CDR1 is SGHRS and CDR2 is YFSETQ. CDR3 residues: CASSSTENTEAFF. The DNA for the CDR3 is TGCGCCAGCAGCTCGACAGAGAACACTGAAGCTTTCTTT.

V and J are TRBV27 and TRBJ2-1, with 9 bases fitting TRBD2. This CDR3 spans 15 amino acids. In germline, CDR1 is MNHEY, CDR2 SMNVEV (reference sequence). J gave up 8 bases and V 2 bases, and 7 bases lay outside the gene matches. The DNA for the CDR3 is TGTGCCAGCAGTTTAGGGGCGGGAGGGTTCCATGAGCAGTTCTTC. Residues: CASSLGAGGFHEQFF.

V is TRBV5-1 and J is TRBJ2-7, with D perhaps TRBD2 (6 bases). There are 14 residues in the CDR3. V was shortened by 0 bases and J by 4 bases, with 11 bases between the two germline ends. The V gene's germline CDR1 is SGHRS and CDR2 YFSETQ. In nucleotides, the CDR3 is TGCGCCAGCAGCTTGGCCGTTGCGGGGTACGAGCAGTACTTC. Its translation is CASSLAVAGYEQYF. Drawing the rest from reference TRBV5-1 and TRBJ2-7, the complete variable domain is KAGVTQTPRYLIKTRGQQVTLSCSPISGHRSVSWYQQTPGQGLQFLFEYFSETQRNKGNFPGRFSGRQFSNSRSEMNVSTLELGDSALYLCASSLAVAGYEQYFGPGTRLTVT.

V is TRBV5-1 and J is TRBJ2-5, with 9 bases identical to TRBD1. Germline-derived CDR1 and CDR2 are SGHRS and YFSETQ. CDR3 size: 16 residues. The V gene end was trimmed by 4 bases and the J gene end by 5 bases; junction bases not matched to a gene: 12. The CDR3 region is CASSAAGTGRLETQYF. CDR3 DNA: TGCGCCAGCAGCGCAGCCGGGACAGGGAGATTGGAGACCCAGTACTTC.

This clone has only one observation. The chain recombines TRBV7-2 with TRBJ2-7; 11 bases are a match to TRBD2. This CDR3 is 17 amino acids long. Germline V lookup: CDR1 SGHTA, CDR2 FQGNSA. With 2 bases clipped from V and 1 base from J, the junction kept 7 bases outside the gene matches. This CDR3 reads CASSLIAGGLNSYEQYF. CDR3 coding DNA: TGTGCCAGCAGCTTAATAGCGGGAGGGCTTAATTCCTACGAGCAGTACTTC.

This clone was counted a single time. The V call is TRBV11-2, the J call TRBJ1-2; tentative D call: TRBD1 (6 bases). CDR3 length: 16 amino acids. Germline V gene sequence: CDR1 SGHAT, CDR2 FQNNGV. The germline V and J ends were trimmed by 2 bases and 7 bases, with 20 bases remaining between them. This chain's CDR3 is CASSLIKGERRSGYTF. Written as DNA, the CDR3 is TGTGCCAGCAGCTTAATCAAGGGGGAACGTCGTAGTGGCTACACCTTC.

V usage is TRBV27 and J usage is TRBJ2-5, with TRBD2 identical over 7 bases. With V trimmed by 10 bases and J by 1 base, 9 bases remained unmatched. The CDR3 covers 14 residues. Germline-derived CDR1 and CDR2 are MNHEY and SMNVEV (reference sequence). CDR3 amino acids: CATGPSGSQETQYF. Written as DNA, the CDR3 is TGTGCCACGGGCCCTAGCGGCTCCCAAGAGACCCAGTACTTC.

The CDR3 DNA sequence: TGTGCCAGCAGCATTCTAGCGGGAGAGCAGTTCTTC. Its translation is CASSILAGEQFF. The genes are TRBV9 and TRBJ2-1, with 9 bases lining up with TRBD2. CDR3 length: 12 amino acids. The germline V gene encodes CDR1 SGDLS and CDR2 YYNGEE. The J segment lost 10 bases and the V segment lost 4 bases, leaving 3 bases of the junction unmatched.

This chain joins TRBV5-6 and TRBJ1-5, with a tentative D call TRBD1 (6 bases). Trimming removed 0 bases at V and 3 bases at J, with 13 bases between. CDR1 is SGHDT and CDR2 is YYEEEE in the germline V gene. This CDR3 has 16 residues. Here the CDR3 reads CASSLGRGRSNQPQHF. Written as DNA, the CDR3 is TGTGCCAGCAGCTTGGGGCGGGGGCGATCCAATCAGCCCCAGCATTTT.

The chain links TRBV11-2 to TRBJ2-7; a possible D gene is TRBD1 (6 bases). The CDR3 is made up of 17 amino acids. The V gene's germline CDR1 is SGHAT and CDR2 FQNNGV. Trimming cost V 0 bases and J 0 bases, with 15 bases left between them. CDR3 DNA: TGTGCCAGCAGCTTAGAGGGTTCGGGACACAACTCCTACGAGCAGTACTTC. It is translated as CASSLEGSGHNSYEQYF.

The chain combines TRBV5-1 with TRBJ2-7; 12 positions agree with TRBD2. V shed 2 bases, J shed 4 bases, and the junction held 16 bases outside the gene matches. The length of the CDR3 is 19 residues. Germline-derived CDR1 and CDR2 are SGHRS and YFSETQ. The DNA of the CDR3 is TGCGCCAGCAGCTTACGGGTCGGCCGACTAGCGGGAGTTTCGTACGAGCAGTACTTC. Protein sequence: CASSLRVGRLAGVSYEQYF.

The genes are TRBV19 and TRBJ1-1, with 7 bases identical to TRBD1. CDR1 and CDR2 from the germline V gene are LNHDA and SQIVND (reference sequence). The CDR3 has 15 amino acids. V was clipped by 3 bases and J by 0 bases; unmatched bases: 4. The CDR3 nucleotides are TGTGCCAGTAGTATCGCAGGGGGATTGAACACTGAAGCTTTCTTT. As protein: CASSIAGGLNTEAFF.

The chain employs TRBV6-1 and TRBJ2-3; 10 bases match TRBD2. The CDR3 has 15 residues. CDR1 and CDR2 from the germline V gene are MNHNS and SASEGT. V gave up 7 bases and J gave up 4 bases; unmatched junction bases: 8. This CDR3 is CASTGLADLADTQYF. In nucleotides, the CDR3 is TGTGCCAGCACCGGACTAGCGGATCTGGCAGATACGCAGTATTTT.

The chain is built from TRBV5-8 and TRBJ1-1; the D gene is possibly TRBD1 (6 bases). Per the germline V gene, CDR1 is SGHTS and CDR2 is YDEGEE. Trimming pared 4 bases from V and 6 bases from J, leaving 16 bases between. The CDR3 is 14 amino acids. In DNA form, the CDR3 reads TGTGCCAGCAGCCTGAGGACAGTGGCACCTGAAGCTTTCTTT. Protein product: CASSLRTVAPEAFF.

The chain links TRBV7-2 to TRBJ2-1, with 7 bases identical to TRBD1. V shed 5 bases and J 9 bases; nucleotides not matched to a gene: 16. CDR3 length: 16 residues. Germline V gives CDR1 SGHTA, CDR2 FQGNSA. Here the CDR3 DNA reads TGTGCCAGCAGCCCAAGGGGGCGGGCCCTTCCGGGTGAGCAGTTCTTC. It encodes CASSPRGRALPGEQFF.

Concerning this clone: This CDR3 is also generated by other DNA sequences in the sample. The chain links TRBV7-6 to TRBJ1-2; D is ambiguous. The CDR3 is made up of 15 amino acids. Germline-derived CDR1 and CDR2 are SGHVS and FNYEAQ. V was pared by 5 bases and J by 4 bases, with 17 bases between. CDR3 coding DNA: TGTGCCAGCAGCCCTAGCGTGGGATTAAGCTATGGCTACACCTTC. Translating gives CASSPSVGLSYGYTF.

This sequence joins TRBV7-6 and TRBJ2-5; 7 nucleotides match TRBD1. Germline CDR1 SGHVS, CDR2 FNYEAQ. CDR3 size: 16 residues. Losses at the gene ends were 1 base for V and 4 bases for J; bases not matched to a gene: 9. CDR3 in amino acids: CASSLGGQLITETQYF. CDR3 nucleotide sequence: TGTGCCAGCAGCTTAGGGGGACAGCTAATTACAGAGACCCAGTACTTC.